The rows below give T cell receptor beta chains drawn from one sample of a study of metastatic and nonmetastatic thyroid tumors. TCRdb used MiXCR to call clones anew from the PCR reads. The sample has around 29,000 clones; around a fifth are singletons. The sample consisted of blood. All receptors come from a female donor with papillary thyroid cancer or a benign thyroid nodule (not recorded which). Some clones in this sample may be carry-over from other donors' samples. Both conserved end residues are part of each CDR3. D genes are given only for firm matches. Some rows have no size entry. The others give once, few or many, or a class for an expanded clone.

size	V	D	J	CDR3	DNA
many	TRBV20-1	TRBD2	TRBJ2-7	CSASTNVAGLSREQYF	TGCAGTGCCAGCACAAACGTAGCGGGGCTTAGTCGTGAGCAGTACTTC
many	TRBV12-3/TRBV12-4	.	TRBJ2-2	CASSLDMGRNTGELFF	TGTGCCAGCAGTTTAGATATGGGGCGAAACACCGGGGAGCTGTTTTTT
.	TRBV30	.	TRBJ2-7	CAWSVGSEQYF	TGTGCCTGGAGTGTGGGGTCCGAGCAGTACTTC
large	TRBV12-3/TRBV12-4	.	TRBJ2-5	CASSLADYLSGTQYF	TGTGCCAGCAGTTTAGCGGACTACTTGTCGGGGACCCAGTACTTC
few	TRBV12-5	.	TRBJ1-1	CASGFDFGTEAFF	TGTGCTAGTGGTTTTGACTTCGGGACTGAAGCTTTCTTT
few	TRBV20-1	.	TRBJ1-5	CSASTGRGNQPQHF	TGCAGTGCTTCGACTGGACGGGGGAATCAGCCCCAGCATTTT
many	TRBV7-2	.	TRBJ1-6	CASSFYQGNSPLHF	TGTGCCAGCAGCTTTTATCAGGGTAATTCACCCCTCCACTTT
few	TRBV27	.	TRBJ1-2	CASSYRTGNYGYTF	TGTGCCAGCAGCTACCGGACGGGGAACTATGGCTACACCTTC
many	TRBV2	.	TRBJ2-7	CASSEHRDHEQYF	TGTGCCAGCAGTGAACACAGGGATCACGAGCAGTACTTC
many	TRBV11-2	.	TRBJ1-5	CASSTGGNSNQPQHF	TGTGCCAGCAGCACCGGAGGGAATAGCAATCAGCCCCAGCATTTT
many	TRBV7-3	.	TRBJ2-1	CASSFDSFGEQFF	TGTGCCAGCAGCTTCGACTCGTTTGGTGAGCAGTTCTTC
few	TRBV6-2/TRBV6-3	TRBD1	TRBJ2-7	CASSGQGGERYF	TGTGCCAGCAGTGGACAGGGGGGCGAGCGGTACTTC
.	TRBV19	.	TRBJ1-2	CASSIKRFSDYGYTF	TGTGCCAGTAGTATTAAAAGATTTTCGGACTATGGCTACACCTTC
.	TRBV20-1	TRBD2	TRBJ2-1	CSAATSGDSVEQFF	TGCAGTGCCGCAACTAGCGGGGATAGTGTTGAGCAGTTCTTC
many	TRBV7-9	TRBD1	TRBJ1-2	CASSGGGQGVDGYTF	TGTGCCAGCAGCGGGGGGGGACAGGGTGTGGACGGCTACACCTTC
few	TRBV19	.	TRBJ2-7	CASRPGGFGLREQYF	TGTGCCAGTAGACCCGGGGGATTCGGCCTTAGGGAGCAGTACTTC
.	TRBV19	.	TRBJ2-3	CASSIGENTDTQYF	TGTGCCAGTAGTATTGGGGAGAACACAGATACGCAGTATTTT
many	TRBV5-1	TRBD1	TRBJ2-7	CASSLGQDFTEQYF	TGCGCCAGCAGCCTGGGACAGGATTTCACCGAGCAGTACTTC
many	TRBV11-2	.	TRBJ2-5	CASSLMGHPQETQYF	TGTGCCAGCAGCTTAATGGGACACCCTCAAGAGACCCAGTACTTC
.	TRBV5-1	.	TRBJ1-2	CASSLVLRDYGYTF	TGCGCCAGCAGCCTTGTTTTGAGGGACTATGGCTACACCTTC
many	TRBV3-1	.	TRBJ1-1	CASSQGYMEGAFF	TGTGCCAGCAGCCAAGGTTATATGGAAGGAGCTTTCTTT
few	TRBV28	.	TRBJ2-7	CASSFGAGTTYEQYF	TGTGCCAGCAGTTTCGGGGCAGGGACGACCTACGAGCAGTACTTC
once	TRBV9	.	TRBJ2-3	CASSVVRTDTDTQYF	TGTGCCAGCAGCGTAGTTAGGACAGACACAGATACGCAGTATTTT
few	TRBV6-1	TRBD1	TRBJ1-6	CASSELTGTGFSPLHF	TGTGCCAGCAGTGAATTAACCGGGACAGGGTTCTCACCCCTCCACTTT
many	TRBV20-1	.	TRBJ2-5	CSARATSQETQYF	TGCAGTGCTAGAGCGACATCGCAAGAGACCCAGTACTTC
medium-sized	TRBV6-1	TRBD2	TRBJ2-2	CASRTSGGTSGELFF	TGTGCCAGCAGAACTAGCGGGGGAACGTCCGGGGAGCTGTTTTTT
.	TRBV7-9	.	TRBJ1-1	CASSLAAEEGRTFF	TGTGCCAGCAGCTTAGCCGCGGAGGAGGGTAGAACTTTCTTT
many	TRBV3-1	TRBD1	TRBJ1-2	CASSQDLRGRGYGYTF	TGTGCCAGCAGCCAAGATTTAAGGGGGCGAGGCTATGGCTACACCTTC
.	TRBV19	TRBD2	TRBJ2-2	CASSAGVTGELFF	TGTGCCAGTAGTGCGGGAGTCACCGGGGAGCTGTTTTTT
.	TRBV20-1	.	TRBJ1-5	CSAGRRNQPQHF	TGCAGTGCCGGACGGAGGAATCAGCCCCAGCATTTT
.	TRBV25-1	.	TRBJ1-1	CASSELGSNTEAFF	TGTGCCAGCAGTGAATTGGGGTCGAACACTGAAGCTTTCTTT
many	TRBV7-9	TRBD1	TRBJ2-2	CASSLGLGQGAGELFF	TGTGCCAGCAGCTTAGGCTTGGGACAGGGGGCCGGGGAGCTGTTTTTT
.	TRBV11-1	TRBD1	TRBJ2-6	CASSSKDRDLAGANVLTF	TGTGCCAGCAGCTCCAAAGACAGGGACCTTGCCGGGGCCAACGTCCTGACTTTC
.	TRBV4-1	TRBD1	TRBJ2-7	CASSPGGRSVYEQYF	TGCGCCAGCAGCCCAGGGGGAAGGAGTGTCTACGAGCAGTACTTC
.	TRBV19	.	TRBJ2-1	CASSIQTVDEQFF	TGTGCCAGTAGTATACAGACAGTGGATGAGCAGTTCTTC
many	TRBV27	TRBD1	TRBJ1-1	CASSSRQGFRTEAFF	TGTGCCAGCAGTTCCCGACAGGGTTTTAGGACTGAAGCTTTCTTT
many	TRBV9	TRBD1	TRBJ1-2	CASSARDRGLDGYTF	TGTGCCAGCAGCGCAAGGGACAGGGGGCTCGATGGCTACACCTTC
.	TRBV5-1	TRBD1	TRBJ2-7	CASSLCQGANEQYF	TGCGCCAGCAGCTTATGCCAGGGGGCCAACGAGCAGTACTTC
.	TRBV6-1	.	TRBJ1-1	CAISETNGGDFF	TGTGCCATCAGTGAGACAAACGGGGGGGATTTCTTT
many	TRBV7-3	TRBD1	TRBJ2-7	CASSFGTGAYEQYF	TGTGCCAGCAGCTTCGGGACAGGGGCCTACGAGCAGTACTTC
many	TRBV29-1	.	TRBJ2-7	CSVEVEGALTYEQYF	TGCAGCGTTGAAGTGGAAGGGGCCCTCACCTACGAGCAGTACTTC
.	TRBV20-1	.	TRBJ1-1	CSARSWARGRDTEAFF	TGCAGTGCTCGATCCTGGGCGCGGGGGAGGGACACTGAAGCTTTCTTT
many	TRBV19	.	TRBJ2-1	CASSRNRVGEQFF	TGTGCCAGTAGTAGGAACAGGGTTGGTGAGCAGTTCTTC
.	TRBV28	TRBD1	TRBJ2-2	CASSFPRGRTGELFF	TGTGCCAGCAGTTTCCCCAGGGGGCGTACCGGGGAGCTGTTTTTT
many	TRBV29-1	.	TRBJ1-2	CSVDEGEHGYTF	TGCAGCGTTGATGAGGGGGAACATGGCTACACCTTC
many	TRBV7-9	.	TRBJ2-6	CASSPGWGANVLTF	TGTGCCAGCAGCCCAGGGTGGGGGGCCAACGTCCTGACTTTC
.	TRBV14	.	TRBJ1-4	CASSQETKRGGDATNEKLFF	TGTGCCAGCAGCCAAGAAACGAAAAGGGGAGGAGATGCAACTAATGAAAAACTGTTTTTT
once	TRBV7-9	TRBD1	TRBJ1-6	CASSFGRGLSPLHF	TGTGCCAGCAGCTTCGGCAGGGGGCTTTCACCCCTCCACTTT
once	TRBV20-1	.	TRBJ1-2	CSARDPTQVNYGYAF	TGCAGTGCTAGAGACCCGACACAGGTTAACTATGGCTACGCCTTC
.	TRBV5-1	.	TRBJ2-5	CARSLEETQYF	TGCGCCAGAAGCTTAGAGGAGACCCAGTACTTC
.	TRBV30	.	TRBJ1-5	CAWRQGDQPQHF	TGTGCCTGGAGGCAGGGCGATCAGCCCCAGCATTTT
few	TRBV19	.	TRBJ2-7	CASGRSWLDEQYF	TGTGCCAGTGGAAGGAGTTGGTTGGACGAGCAGTACTTC
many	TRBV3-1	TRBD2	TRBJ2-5	CASLSGTREETQYF	TGTGCCAGCCTTTCCGGGACTAGAGAAGAGACCCAGTACTTC
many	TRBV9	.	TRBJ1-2	CASSPAVGGGSYTF	TGTGCCAGCAGCCCAGCGGTAGGTGGGGGAAGCTACACCTTC
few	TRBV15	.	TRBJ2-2	CTTSRDRVTGGLFF	TGTACCACCAGCAGAGACAGGGTCACCGGGGGGCTGTTTTTT